This is a list of T cell receptor beta chains from one sample in a study of blood T cell repertoires in COVID-19. Repertoires were generated with immunoSEQ multiplex PCR, while TCRdb's copy carries only in-frame clones and drops some. There are approximately 210,000 clones in the sample; 80% occur only once, and 4.3% lies in the top ten. The sequenced sample was PBMCs or T cells enriched from blood (not recorded which). The source of these receptors is a man younger than 40 with acute COVID-19. Each CDR3 is given with its conserved first and last residue. D genes are given only for firm matches. The size field is filled for only some rows; it gives once, few, many or a size class.

j_call v_call cdr3_length clone_size d_call cdr3_nt cdr3_aa
TRBJ2-4 TRBV7-3 16 . TRBD2 TGTGCCAGCAGCCCCACTAGCGGGGGTGACAAAAACATTCAGTACTTC CASSPTSGGDKNIQYF
TRBJ1-1 TRBV2 14 . . TGTGCCAGCAGCCAAGTGTTTGCGGACACTGAAGCTTTCTTT CASSQVFADTEAFF
TRBJ1-6 TRBV27 14 . . TGTGCCAGCAGTTTTCAACAGTATAATTCACCCCTCCACTTT CASSFQQYNSPLHF
TRBJ1-2 TRBV6-5 13 . TRBD1 TGTGCCAGCAGCGGGACAGCCCTCGGGGGCTACACCTTC CASSGTALGGYTF
TRBJ1-3 TRBV5-1 17 . TRBD1 TGCGCCAGCTCTCCCCCATCACAGGGGGCTACTGGAAACACCATATATTTT CASSPPSQGATGNTIYF
TRBJ2-3 TRBV5-1 15 . TRBD2 TGCGCCAGCAGCTTGGTGCGGGGGGCCACAAATACGCAGTATTTT CASSLVRGATNTQYF
TRBJ1-6 TRBV14 14 . TRBD1 TGTGCCAGCAGCCAAAGGGGGCTAATGGCACCCCTCCACTTT CASSQRGLMAPLHF
TRBJ2-5 TRBV5-1 15 once TRBD1 TGCGCCAGCAGCAGGGGACAGGGAGGGGGAGAGACCCAGTACTTC CASSRGQGGGETQYF
TRBJ1-1 TRBV7-3 13 few . TGTGCCAGCAGCTCGGGTACGGACACTGAAGCTTTCTTT CASSSGTDTEAFF
TRBJ1-2 TRBV3-1/TRBV3-2 13 once . TGTGCCAGCAGCCAATCGACTGGTTATGGCTACACCTTC CASSQSTGYGYTF
TRBJ2-1 TRBV5-1 14 . . TGCGCCAGCAGCTTGTCAGGGAACCGTAATGAGCAGTTCTTC CASSLSGNRNEQFF
TRBJ1-3 TRBV19 15 . . TGTGCCAGTAGTATAATAACAGGCTCTGGAAACACCATATATTTT CASSIITGSGNTIYF
TRBJ1-2 TRBV2 15 . TRBD1 TGTGCCAGCAGGGAAACGGTGGGACAGAGCTATGGCTACACCTTC CASRETVGQSYGYTF
TRBJ2-1 TRBV7-3 14 . TRBD2 TGTGCCAGCAGCTCTCTAGCGGGGGGGAATGAGCAGTTCTTC CASSSLAGGNEQFF
TRBJ2-2 TRBV9 12 . . TGTGCCAGCACCACGGTCACCGGGGAGCTGTTTTTT CASTTVTGELFF
TRBJ2-7 TRBV18 13 . . TGTGCCAGCTCACCACGGGCCACCTACGAGCAGTACTTC CASSPRATYEQYF
TRBJ1-3 TRBV11-2 15 . . TGTGCCAGCAGCTTAGAAGGGGGTTCCGGAAACACCATATATTTT CASSLEGGSGNTIYF
TRBJ2-1 TRBV11-2 13 . TRBD2 TGTGCCAGCAGCGCGGAACTAGCGGTGAAACAGTTCTTC CASSAELAVKQFF
TRBJ2-7 TRBV3-1/TRBV3-2 16 . TRBD2 TGTGCCAGCAGCCTTTCGAGGTCGGGGGGAGGGGACGAGCAGTACTTC CASSLSRSGGGDEQYF
TRBJ1-2 TRBV30 11 . . TGTGCCTGGAGTGTCAGATATGGCTACACCTTC CAWSVRYGYTF
TRBJ1-5 TRBV3-1/TRBV3-2 15 few . TGTGCCAGCAGCCAAGAGGGGGGGAGCAATCAGCCCCAGCATTTT CASSQEGGSNQPQHF
TRBJ2-1 TRBV7-9 13 . TRBD2 TGTGCCAGCTACAGCGGGGGGGCCAATGAGCAGTTCTTC CASYSGGANEQFF
TRBJ2-1 TRBV6-5 14 . . TGTGCCAGCAGTTACGGGCCAGGCTATAATGAGCAGTTCTTC CASSYGPGYNEQFF
TRBJ1-5 TRBV6-5 14 . TRBD1 TGTGCCAGCAGAAGGACAGGACGCAATCAGCCCCAGCATTTT CASRRTGRNQPQHF
TRBJ2-1 TRBV11-1 16 . . TGTGCCAGCAGCTACCGAGAGGGAAGCTTACCCAATGAGCAGTTCTTC CASSYREGSLPNEQFF
TRBJ1-3 TRBV13 16 once TRBD1 TGTGCCAGCAGCCTAGCAGGGGGACGCGCTGGAAACACCATATATTTT CASSLAGGRAGNTIYF
TRBJ2-2 TRBV19 13 . . TGTGCCAGTACCCTAGGGGGACCCGGGGAGCTGTTTTTT CASTLGGPGELFF
TRBJ1-1 TRBV30 11 . . TGTGCCTGGAACGGGAACACTGAAGCTTTCTTT CAWNGNTEAFF
TRBJ1-6 TRBV5-1 14 . TRBD1 TGCGCCAGCAGCTCGACAGGGGATAATTCACCCCTCCACTTT CASSSTGDNSPLHF
TRBJ1-6 TRBV7-2 15 . . TGTGCCAGCAGCCCCCGGGGGGCTTATAATTCACCCCTCCACTTT CASSPRGAYNSPLHF
TRBJ2-3 TRBV5-1 16 . TRBD2 TGCGCCAGCAGCTTGGCTAGCGGGGCTCCGGCTGGCACGCAGTATTTT CASSLASGAPAGTQYF
TRBJ1-2 TRBV6-1 13 . TRBD1 TGTGCCAGCAGTGAAAGAACAGGGGCTGGCTACACCTTC CASSERTGAGYTF
TRBJ1-4 TRBV18 14 . . TGTGCCAGCTCAGACGGGGCAACTAATGAAAAACTGTTTTTT CASSDGATNEKLFF
TRBJ1-2 TRBV9 17 once TRBD1 TGTGCCAGCAGCTCCCGGACAGGGGGCGCGATAAACTATGGCTACACCTTC CASSSRTGGAINYGYTF
TRBJ1-1 TRBV29-1 11 . . TGCAGCGTTGACTCAGTTCAGGCGGCTTTCTTT CSVDSVQAAFF
TRBJ1-2 TRBV6-5 16 . . TGTGCCAGCAGTTACGACCTCCCGGGGTCTAACTATGGCTACACCTTC CASSYDLPGSNYGYTF
TRBJ2-7 TRBV6-6 19 . . TGTGCCAGCAGTCGGTGGCTGGCGGGCGGAGCGGCAGTTTACTACGAGCAGTACTTC CASSRWLAGGAAVYYEQYF
TRBJ1-4 TRBV5-1 16 . TRBD1 TGCGCCAGCAGCTCGGGACAGGGCGCAACTAATGAAAAACTGTTTTTT CASSSGQGATNEKLFF
TRBJ1-2 TRBV18 14 . TRBD1 TGTGCCAGCTCACCAAACCAGGGGGGCCGCGGCTACACCTTC CASSPNQGGRGYTF
TRBJ2-7 TRBV28 13 . . TGTGCCAGCAGTTTGCGGGACTCCTACGAGCAGTACTTC CASSLRDSYEQYF
TRBJ2-6 TRBV5-6 17 . . TGTGCCAGCAGCGGAACCAGCACAGCCACTGGGGCCAACGTCCTGACTTTC CASSGTSTATGANVLTF
TRBJ1-2 TRBV1 10 . . TGCACCAGGGAGAAGGAGGGCTACACCTTC CTREKEGYTF
TRBJ2-5 TRBV5-1 17 . TRBD2 TGCGCCAGCAGCCAGACTAGCGGGGGGGCCCCCCGGGAGACCCAGTACTTC CASSQTSGGAPRETQYF
TRBJ2-7 TRBV9 14 . . TGTGCCAGCAGCGTAGCCCCGGACTACTACGAGCAGTACTTC CASSVAPDYYEQYF
TRBJ2-2 TRBV5-1 15 . . TGCGCCAGCAGCTTGGCGGAGACGAACACCGGGGAGCTGTTTTTT CASSLAETNTGELFF
TRBJ2-7 TRBV10-3 19 . TRBD2 TGTGCCATCAGTGGCCCTGGAGCGGGGGGACCAACAAGCAGGTACGAGCAGTACTTC CAISGPGAGGPTSRYEQYF
TRBJ2-7 TRBV2 12 . . TGTGCCAACAGAGGGGCACCCTACGAGCAGTACTTC CANRGAPYEQYF
TRBJ2-5 TRBV2 15 . TRBD2 TGTGCCAGCAGTCAGGGACTAGCGGGGGATGAGACCCAGTACTTC CASSQGLAGDETQYF
TRBJ1-1 TRBV6-5 12 once TRBD1 TGTGCCAGCATGTTAGACAGGGAGGTAGCTTTCTTT CASMLDREVAFF
TRBJ2-2 TRBV2 15 once . TGTGCCAGCAGGAAGTCGGGAGCGAACACCGGGGAGCTGTTTTTT CASRKSGANTGELFF
TRBJ2-7 TRBV5-6 15 . TRBD1 TGTGCCAGCAGCTTTCCCGGGACAGGGGAAGGCGAGCAGTACTTC CASSFPGTGEGEQYF
TRBJ2-1 TRBV6-5 15 . TRBD2 TGTGCCAGCAGTTACGGTAGCGGGGGGGCCGATGAGCAGTTCTTC CASSYGSGGADEQFF
TRBJ2-5 TRBV5-5 15 few TRBD2 TGTGCCAGCAGCTTGGAGGGACTAGCGGGGGAGACCCAGTACTTC CASSLEGLAGETQYF
TRBJ1-4 TRBV5-1 15 . . TGCGCCAGCAGCTTCACAGGGTCAACTAATGAAAAACTGTTTTTT CASSFTGSTNEKLFF
TRBJ1-5 TRBV5-5 14 . . TGTGCCAGCAGCCGGGTTGATGGCAATCAGCCCCAGCATTTT CASSRVDGNQPQHF
TRBJ2-7 TRBV14 19 . . TGTGCCAGCAGCCAAGAGCCCCTACTCGACAGGATATTCTCCTACGAGCAGTACTTC CASSQEPLLDRIFSYEQYF
TRBJ2-7 TRBV28 15 . . TGTGCCAGCAGCCGCGCGAGTCCGCCTCCGTACGAGCAGTACTTC CASSRASPPPYEQYF
TRBJ1-1 TRBV27 12 . . TGTGCCAGCAGCAGACCCAGGGGTATAGCTTTCTTT CASSRPRGIAFF
TRBJ2-7 TRBV5-1 16 . . TGCGCCAGCAGCTTGAAAGGAGGGGATCTAGGCTACGAGCAGTACTTC CASSLKGGDLGYEQYF
TRBJ2-2 TRBV14 14 . TRBD1 TGTGCCAGAAAAACAGGGGGTAACACCGGGGAGCTGTTTTTT CARKTGGNTGELFF